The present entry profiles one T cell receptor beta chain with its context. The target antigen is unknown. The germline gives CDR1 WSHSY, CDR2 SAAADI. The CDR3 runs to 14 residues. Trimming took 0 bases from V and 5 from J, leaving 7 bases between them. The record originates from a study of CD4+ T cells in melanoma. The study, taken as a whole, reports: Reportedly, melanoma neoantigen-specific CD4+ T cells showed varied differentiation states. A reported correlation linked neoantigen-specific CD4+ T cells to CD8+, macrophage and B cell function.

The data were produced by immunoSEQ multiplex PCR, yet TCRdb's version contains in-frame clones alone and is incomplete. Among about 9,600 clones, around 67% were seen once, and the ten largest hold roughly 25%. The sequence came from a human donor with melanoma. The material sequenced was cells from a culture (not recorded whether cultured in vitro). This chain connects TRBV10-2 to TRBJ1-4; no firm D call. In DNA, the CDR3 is TGCGCCAGCAGTGAGTCGGGGTTGAATGAAAAACTGTTTTTT. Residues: CASSESGLNEKLFF.